The entry that follows covers one T cell receptor beta chain sequence. In the source study's methods: Amplification with reference gene primers provided the estimates of nucleated cell counts. The protocol was immunoSEQ multiplex PCR, while the TCRdb copy is restricted to in-frame clones and leaves out a portion. V and J calls and clone size are those listed in that table; D and trimming were worked out from the DNA. The sample consists of approximately 89,000 clones, about 85% of them appearing once. This sample is part of a study of blood T cell repertoires in COVID-19. Study information: Acute and convalescent COVID-19 samples came from the United States, Italy and Spain. Sample material is recorded as cDNA or gDNA derived from T cells, B-cell-depleted T cells, or PBMCs.

What was sequenced was peripheral blood. This TCR came from an older woman with acute or convalescent COVID-19.

Here the CDR3 DNA reads TGTGCCAGCAGTGAGCTATGGGAGCAGTTCTTC. Protein: CASSELWEQFF. This sequence joins TRBV12-3 or TRBV12-4 and TRBJ2-1, with D unclear. The V gene lost 5 bases and the J gene lost 10 bases, with 9 bases spanning the gap. This CDR3 is 11 amino acids long.